The text below deals with one T cell receptor (beta chain). The germline V and J ends were trimmed by 6 bases and 4 bases, with 15 bases remaining between them. The CDR3 sequence is 14 residues long. Germline CDR1 SEHNR, CDR2 FQNEAQ (reference sequence). The sample belongs to a study of blood T cell repertoires in COVID-19. Per the authors' pipeline: Scientists estimated how many nucleated cells there were by amplifying reference gene primers. Generated by immunoSEQ multiplex PCR, the TCRdb table keeps only in-frame clones and is missing some. D and trimming were read from the DNA, whereas the V and J calls and clone size are those reported in that table. This sample has under 200,000 clones; over 80% occur once, and the top ten carry under 3.5%.

The sequence was collected from a woman in her sixties or seventies with acute or convalescent COVID-19. This chain uses TRBV7-9 with TRBJ2-5, with D perhaps matching TRBD1 (6 bases). Sequencing input: peripheral blood. CDR3 coding DNA: TGTGCCAGCAGGCGTACAGGGTCTACAGAGACCCAGTACTTC. Protein product: CASRRTGSTETQYF.